The 24 T cell receptor beta chains given below trace back to one sample, sequenced in a study of cytomegalovirus exposure and HLA in healthy donors. The PCR contained 60 Vbeta and 13 Jbeta primers. This table comes from immunoSEQ multiplex PCR, and its TCRdb copy is limited to in-frame clones, with some not included. There are 40,000 to 50,000 clones in the sample, with 1% to 1.5% held by the top ten. Sequences were obtained from PBMCs. The origin of the receptors is a man younger than 45 in good health and CMV-seronegative.

The gene calls are TRBV29-1 and TRBJ2-2; 8 nucleotides align to TRBD1. Germline lookup yields CDR1 SQVTM and CDR2 ANQGSEA. The CDR3 loop spans 15 amino acids. Trimming removed 1 base from V and 7 bases from J; junction bases left unmatched: 8. The CDR3, as DNA: TGCAGCGTTGAAGTTGGCAGGGGGCGATTCGGGGAGCTGTTTTTT. Translated: CSVEVGRGRFGELFF.

This chain joins TRBV2 and TRBJ1-2, with D uncertain. V gave up 4 bases and J gave up 0 bases, with 12 bases separating them. This CDR3 is built from 15 residues. Germline CDR1 reads SNHLY; CDR2 reads FYNNEI. DNA for the CDR3: TGTGCCAGCAGTGTTGATATAGGAGCTAACTATGGCTACACCTTC. It specifies CASSVDIGANYGYTF.

The chain recombines TRBV18 with TRBJ2-7; no clear D. Trimming took 6 bases from V and 3 from J, leaving 9 bases between them. Germline CDR1 and CDR2: KGHSH and LQKENI. This CDR3 has 12 amino acids. The CDR3 bases are TGTGCCAGCTCCCTAACCGACTACGAGCAGTACTTC. Its translation is CASSLTDYEQYF.

V usage is TRBV7-8 and J usage is TRBJ1-6; no reliable D call. Trimming stripped 6 bases from V and 4 bases from J, with 7 bases between. In germline, CDR1 is SGHVS, CDR2 FQNEAQ. This CDR3 is 13 amino acids long. The CDR3 loop reads CASSGRYNSPLHF. The CDR3 DNA reads TGTGCCAGCAGTGGGAGGTATAATTCACCCCTCCACTTT.

The chain has TRBV5-1 and TRBJ2-5; 13 bases align to TRBD2. CDR3 size: 15 residues. Germline V gene data show CDR1 as SGHRS and CDR2 as YFSETQ. J gave up 5 bases and V 4 bases, and 5 bases lay outside the gene matches. In nucleotides, the CDR3 is TGCGCCAGCAGCCAGGGACTAGCGGGACGGGAGACCCAGTACTTC. It is translated as CASSQGLAGRETQYF.

V and J are TRBV5-8 and TRBJ2-7; TRBD1 agrees at 10 bases. CDR3 length equals 15 residues. Germline-derived CDR1 and CDR2 are SGHTS and YDEGEE. The V segment lost 4 bases and the J segment 3 bases; nucleotides outside the gene matches: 7. The CDR3 reads CASSRGTGAVYEQYF. For the CDR3, the DNA is TGTGCCAGCAGCCGCGGGACAGGGGCGGTCTACGAGCAGTACTTC.

The chain employs TRBV5-5 and TRBJ2-7, with D possibly being TRBD2 (6 bases). Trimming removed 4 bases from V and 2 bases from J, with 19 bases in between. CDR1 and CDR2 (germline): SGHKS, YYEKEE (reference sequence). The CDR3 sequence is 16 residues long. The CDR3 nucleotides are TGTGCCAGCAGCACCTTTTCCGGGACTCCTCCCTACGAGCAGTACTTC. This encodes CASSTFSGTPPYEQYF.

A note on this clone: Compared with germline, one end of the junction differs, possibly owing to a read error. The V call is TRBV19, the J call TRBJ2-3; 9 bases agree with TRBD2. The germline gives CDR1 LNHDA, CDR2 SQIVND (reference sequence). The CDR3 covers 14 residues. The CDR3 DNA sequence: TGTGCCAGTAACTCCGGGACTAGCATAGATACGCAGTATTTT. Its translation: CASNSGTSIDTQYF.

This sequence joins TRBV6-1 and TRBJ2-6; D might be TRBD1 (6 bases). This CDR3 region has 18 residues. The V end lost 3 bases, the J end lost 0 bases, and 15 bases lay between the germline ends. CDR1 and CDR2 (germline): MNHNS, SASEGT. The CDR3: CASSDVQGIHSGANVLTF. The CDR3 DNA follows: TGTGCCAGCAGTGACGTTCAGGGGATCCACTCTGGGGCCAACGTCCTGACTTTC.

This CDR3 is CASSQGRNNEQFF. In nucleotides, the CDR3 is TGCGCCAGCAGCCAGGGGAGGAACAATGAGCAGTTCTTC. The V call is TRBV4-3, the J call TRBJ2-1; D might be TRBD2 (6 bases). This CDR3 spans 13 amino acids. V dropped 3 bases and J dropped 5 bases, with 8 bases sitting between them. Germline V gene lookup returns CDR1 LGHNA and CDR2 YSLEER.

The chain combines TRBV7-8 with TRBJ1-5; D gene ambiguous. This CDR3 has 17 residues. The germline V gene encodes CDR1 SGHVS and CDR2 FQNEAQ. Trimming left V 3 bases short and J 0 bases short, with 15 bases between. Written as DNA, the CDR3 is TGTGCCAGCAGCTTGGGGAGGGCTCCCTTTAGCAATCAGCCCCAGCATTTT. This codes for CASSLGRAPFSNQPQHF.

The V call is TRBV7-9, the J call TRBJ2-1, with TRBD1 matching 7 bases. This CDR3 spans 13 amino acids. Germline V gene lookup returns CDR1 SEHNR and CDR2 FQNEAQ (reference sequence). V shed 8 bases and J 5 bases; nucleotides not matched to a gene: 6. The CDR3 reads CASLYRGDNEQFF. The DNA of the CDR3 is TGTGCCAGCTTATACAGGGGTGACAATGAGCAGTTCTTC.

The chain couples TRBV29-1 to TRBJ1-2; the D gene is possibly TRBD1 (6 bases). The CDR3 spans 14 residues. The V gene's germline CDR1 is SQVTM and CDR2 ANQGSEA. Trimming pared 6 bases from V and 4 bases from J, leaving 18 bases between. This chain's CDR3 is CSVSKDRYAYGYTF. CDR3 DNA: TGCAGCGTCTCCAAGGACAGATACGCCTATGGCTACACCTTC.

The CDR3 nucleotides read TGTGCCAGCAGCCGCGACAGGGGGTATACTGAAGCTTTCTTT. This encodes CASSRDRGYTEAFF. J is TRBJ1-1 and V is TRBV4-2; TRBD1 agrees at 9 bases. The germline V gene has CDR1 LGHNA and CDR2 YNFKEQ. The CDR3 has 14 amino acids. V was clipped by 4 bases and J by 5 bases; unmatched bases: 5.

Regarding this clone: A read error may produce the germline difference seen at one junction end. The chain employs TRBV4-2 and TRBJ2-5, with a weak D call TRBD2 (6 bases). Germline CDR1 and CDR2: LGHNA and YNFKEQ. This CDR3 region has 15 residues. The CDR3 nucleotides are TGTGCCAGCAGCCAAGGAGGCGGGGACCAAGAGAACCAGTACTTC. This codes for CASSQGGGDQENQYF.

CDR3 region: CSVEWLAEQYQETQYF. CDR3 DNA: TGCAGCGTTGAGTGGCTAGCGGAGCAGTACCAAGAGACCCAGTACTTC. The gene calls are TRBV29-1 and TRBJ2-5; 7 bases match TRBD2. The length of the CDR3 is 16 residues. CDR1 and CDR2 (germline): SQVTM, ANQGSEA. Losses at the gene ends were 3 bases for V and 0 bases for J; bases not matched to a gene: 10. The whole variable domain, remainder taken from reference TRBV29-1 and TRBJ2-5, is SAVISQKPSRDICQRGTSLTIQCQVDSQVTMMFWYRQQPGQSLTLIATANQGSEATYESGFVIDKFPISRPNLTFSTLTVSNMSPEDSSIYLCSVEWLAEQYQETQYFGPGTRLLVL.

The chain couples TRBV7-9 to TRBJ2-5; D remains ambiguous. Trimming cost V 2 bases and J 6 bases, with 16 bases left between them. Germline CDR1 SEHNR, CDR2 FQNEAQ (reference sequence). CDR3 size: 15 residues. Here the CDR3 DNA reads TGTGCCAGCAGCTTAATGGTAGAGCGCGAGCAGACCCAGTACTTC. This gives the protein CASSLMVEREQTQYF. Complete variable domain (other parts from reference TRBV7-9 and TRBJ2-5): DTGVSQNPRHKITKRGQNVTFRCDPISEHNRLYWYRQTLGQGPEFLTYFQNEAQLEKSRLLSDRFSAERPKGSFSTLEIQRTEQGDSAMYLCASSLMVEREQTQYFGPGTRLLVL.

This rearrangement joins TRBV18 to TRBJ1-6; 9 nucleotides agree with TRBD1. V shed 8 bases and J 6 bases; nucleotides not matched to a gene: 5. The CDR3 has 14 amino acids. Looked up from germline, CDR1 is KGHSH and CDR2 is LQKENI. The CDR3 nucleotides are TGTGCCAGCCAGCCGACAGGGGGTAATTCACCCCTCCACTTT. Translation: CASQPTGGNSPLHF.

The genes are TRBV4-3 and TRBJ2-7; the D is unclear. This CDR3 comprises 15 residues. The V gene's germline CDR1 is LGHNA and CDR2 YSLEER. V lost 0 bases and J 6 bases, leaving 15 bases between the germline ends. CDR3 nucleotides: TGCGCCAGCAGCCAAGAAGCAGGTGTGCTCGCCGAGCAGTACTTC. Translation: CASSQEAGVLAEQYF.

V and J are TRBV29-1 and TRBJ2-7; TRBD2 is a possible D gene (5 bases). Trimming removed 6 bases from V and 5 bases from J, with 17 bases in between. Germline CDR1 SQVTM, CDR2 ANQGSEA. The length of the CDR3 is 13 residues. The CDR3 nucleotides read TGCAGCGTCGTCCGGGGAAACGATAACGAGCAGTACTTC. Translating gives CSVVRGNDNEQYF.

The V gene is TRBV6-5, the J gene TRBJ2-2, with TRBD1 matching 7 bases. Trimming removed 7 bases from V and 1 base from J; junction bases left unmatched: 6. CDR3 length: 15 amino acids. Germline V gives CDR1 MNHEY, CDR2 SVGAGI. The CDR3 DNA sequence: TGTGCCAGCACGAGGACAGGAGGGAACACCGGGGAGCTGTTTTTT. This encodes CASTRTGGNTGELFF.

The rearrangement uses TRBV7-2 and TRBJ1-2; weak D call: TRBD1 (6 bases). Looked up from germline, CDR1 is SGHTA and CDR2 is FQGNSA. Trimming cost V 0 bases and J 4 bases, with 12 bases left between them. The length of the CDR3 is 15 residues. The CDR3: CASSLAQGMVYGYTF. The CDR3, as DNA: TGTGCCAGCAGCTTAGCCCAGGGGATGGTCTATGGCTACACCTTC.

The chain uses TRBV7-2 and TRBJ2-3; 13 bases line up with TRBD2. Germline V lookup: CDR1 SGHTA, CDR2 FQGNSA. The CDR3 covers 11 residues. With 8 bases clipped from V and 10 bases from J, the junction kept 0 bases outside the gene matches. The CDR3 spells CASGLAGAQYF. The DNA of the CDR3 is TGTGCCAGCGGACTAGCGGGAGCGCAGTATTTT.

V is TRBV9 and J is TRBJ2-1; the match to TRBD2 covers 10 bases. Germline-derived CDR1 and CDR2 are SGDLS and YYNGEE. J was trimmed by 5 bases and V by 1 base; bases with no gene match: 0. The CDR3 totals 14 residues. The CDR3 sequence: CASSVLAGDNEQFF. CDR3 coding DNA: TGTGCCAGCAGCGTACTAGCGGGGGACAATGAGCAGTTCTTC.